One sample yielded the 4 T cell receptor beta chains listed below, sequenced in a study of TIL therapy for anti-PD-1-resistant metastatic lung cancer. The time point was: pre-treatment sample, taken before nivolumab and TIL therapy. This was the immunoSEQ v3 assay. Generated by immunoSEQ multiplex PCR, the TCRdb table keeps only in-frame clones and is missing some. The sample consists of about 20,000 clones, 83% of them appearing once. The specimen was blood, collected at baseline. The receptors here all came from a person between 30 and 80 years old with non-small cell lung cancer.

This clone was recorded only once. The rearrangement uses TRBV6-5 and TRBJ2-4; D unclear. The CDR3 is made up of 15 amino acids. Trimming left V 2 bases short and J 0 bases short, with 8 bases between. The germline V gene has CDR1 MNHEY and CDR2 SVGAGI. The CDR3 loop reads CASSYAVGAKNIQYF. The CDR3 DNA reads TGTGCCAGCAGTTACGCCGTAGGAGCCAAAAACATTCAGTACTTC.

The V and J genes are TRBV11-3 and TRBJ2-1; D perhaps matches TRBD2 (6 bases). Germline CDR1 and CDR2: SGHNT and YENEEA. Trimming removed 5 bases at V and 10 bases at J, with 18 bases between. CDR3 length equals 14 residues. CDR3 coding DNA: TGTGCCAGCAGCCAAAGCGGGCTGTCCGTCGAGCAGTTCTTC. This codes for CASSQSGLSVEQFF.

This sequence joins TRBV10-3 and TRBJ2-3; no clear D gene. The CDR3 is made up of 14 amino acids. Germline CDR1 and CDR2: ENHRY and SYGVKD. Trimming took 8 bases from V and 0 from J, leaving 12 bases between them. CDR3 in amino acids: CAIAAGTSTDTQYF. CDR3 nucleotide sequence: TGTGCCATCGCGGCAGGAACTAGCACAGATACGCAGTATTTT.

This sequence joins TRBV14 and TRBJ2-1; 8 bases align to TRBD1. This CDR3 region has 15 residues. The germline gives CDR1 SGHDN, CDR2 FVKESK. With V trimmed by 0 bases and J by 6 bases, 4 bases remained unmatched. The CDR3 is CASSQDFGTGNEQFF. The DNA for the CDR3 is TGTGCCAGCAGCCAAGATTTCGGGACAGGCAATGAGCAGTTCTTC.